A single sample is the source of the 18 T cell receptor beta chains below, sequenced in a study of cytomegalovirus exposure and HLA in healthy donors. The method was immunoSEQ multiplex PCR; TCRdb's version includes in-frame clones alone and lacks a portion of them. The data contain 200,000 or so clones, roughly 84% of them singletons. The source material was PBMCs. The receptors shown here come from a man aged 18 to 29 in good health and CMV-seropositive.

V and J are TRBV2 and TRBJ2-2; 7 positions match TRBD2. The length of the CDR3 is 15 residues. Germline loops: CDR1 SNHLY, CDR2 FYNNEI. Germline trimming cut 10 bases from V and 2 bases from J; bases unmatched to any gene: 10. CDR3 protein: CATREGAGNTGELFF. DNA of the CDR3: TGTGCCACCAGGGAGGGAGCGGGAAACACCGGGGAGCTGTTTTTT.

The genes are TRBV30 and TRBJ2-5, with D perhaps matching TRBD1 (5 bases). Per the germline V gene, CDR1 is GTSNPN and CDR2 is SVGIG (reference sequence). V dropped 4 bases and J dropped 1 base, with 13 bases sitting between them. The CDR3 contains 14 residues. In nucleotides, the CDR3 is TGTGCCTGGACAGGGATCGGACGCCAAGAGACCCAGTACTTC. Encoded protein: CAWTGIGRQETQYF.

The chain links TRBV11-3 to TRBJ2-3, with 9 bases identical to TRBD2. CDR3 length equals 15 residues. The trim removed 2 bases at V and 4 bases at J, leaving 4 bases unmatched. CDR1 and CDR2 (germline): SGHNT, YENEEA. The CDR3 DNA is TGTGCCAGCAGCTTAAGAGCGGGAGGTGCAGATACGCAGTATTTT. It yields the protein CASSLRAGGADTQYF.

A single count supports this clone. The chain uses TRBV9 and TRBJ2-5; no reliable D call. The CDR3 length is 16 residues. Germline V CDR1 and CDR2: SGDLS, YYNGEE. Between the trimmed V and J ends, which lost 0 bases and 2 bases, there was a span of 14 bases. The CDR3 region is CASSVGTAGPQETQYF. Here the CDR3 DNA reads TGTGCCAGCAGCGTAGGAACAGCAGGCCCACAAGAGACCCAGTACTTC. Filled out from reference TRBV9 and TRBJ2-5, the complete variable domain reads DSGVTQTPKHLITATGQRVTLRCSPRSGDLSVYWYQQSLDQGLQFLIQYYNGEERAKGNILERFSAQQFPDLHSELNLSSLELGDSALYFCASSVGTAGPQETQYFGPGTRLLVL.

In this sample, this clone turned up once. The junction departs from germline at one end; a sequencing error may be responsible. The genes are TRBV11-2 and TRBJ2-7; no reliable D call. Per germline, CDR1 SGHAT and CDR2 FQNNGV. There are 14 residues in the CDR3. The CDR3 sequence is CASSLDSTLYEQYF. The DNA of the CDR3 is TGTGCCAGCAGTTTAGACTCTACCCTCTACGAGCAGTACTTC.

This clone was counted between two and nine times. The rearrangement joins TRBV7-7 to TRBJ2-2; possible D gene TRBD2, 6 bases. In germline, CDR1 is SSHAT, CDR2 FNYEAQ (reference sequence). With 5 bases removed from V and 7 bases from J, the gap between germline ends came to 17 bases. The CDR3 has 15 amino acids. The DNA of the CDR3 is TGTGCCAGCAGCCCAACGTCGGGAGCGGACGGGGAGCTGTTTTTT. It translates to CASSPTSGADGELFF.

This chain uses TRBV6-6 with TRBJ1-2; 8 bases are shared with TRBD1. This CDR3 spans 14 amino acids. The germline V gene encodes CDR1 MNHNY and CDR2 SVGAGI (reference sequence). Trimming at V came to 7 bases and at J to 0 bases, leaving 4 bases not matched to a gene. CDR3 in amino acids: CASTPGGPNYGYTF. CDR3 DNA sequence: TGTGCCAGCACCCCAGGGGGCCCTAACTATGGCTACACCTTC.

The chain joins TRBV6-1 to TRBJ2-7, with 9 bases matching TRBD2. Germline V gives CDR1 MNHNS, CDR2 SASEGT. The CDR3 runs 15 residues. V dropped 6 bases and J dropped 2; count of bases not matched to a gene: 8. The DNA of the CDR3 is TGTGCCAGCAGGGATACGGCGGGAGGGCCCTACGAGCAGTACTTC. Its protein product is CASRDTAGGPYEQYF.

V is TRBV28 and J is TRBJ1-5, with TRBD1 matching over 9 bases. CDR3 length equals 19 residues. The V gene's germline CDR1 is MDHEN and CDR2 SYDVKM. J lost 4 bases, V lost 3 bases, and 16 bases had no gene match. CDR3 nucleotide sequence: TGTGCCAGCAGTTTTCCGGGCCGACGACCGGGACAGGGAAATCAGCCCCAGCATTTT. This translates into CASSFPGRRPGQGNQPQHF.

The chain couples TRBV27 to TRBJ2-1, with 7 bases fitting TRBD2. The V and J ends lost 5 bases and 15 bases, in that order; junction bases with no gene match: 13. The CDR3 length is 13 residues. CDR1 and CDR2 from the germline V gene are MNHEY and SMNVEV (reference sequence). DNA for the CDR3: TGTGCCAGCAGTCTAGAATCAGGACTAGGTTTGTTCTTC. Residues: CASSLESGLGLFF.

The chain employs TRBV5-1 and TRBJ1-1, with a weak D call TRBD1 (5 bases). V shed 2 bases and J shed 0 bases, with 8 bases lying between them. Per the germline V gene, CDR1 is SGHRS and CDR2 is YFSETQ. The CDR3 covers 14 residues. The CDR3, as DNA: TGCGCCAGCAGCTTAGACAGATTGAACACTGAAGCTTTCTTT. Translated, it gives CASSLDRLNTEAFF. Looking up the rest from reference TRBV5-1 and TRBJ1-1 gives the full variable domain: KAGVTQTPRYLIKTRGQQVTLSCSPISGHRSVSWYQQTPGQGLQFLFEYFSETQRNKGNFPGRFSGRQFSNSRSEMNVSTLELGDSALYLCASSLDRLNTEAFFGQGTRLTVV.

The V and J genes are TRBV28 and TRBJ1-3; TRBD1 matches 9 bases. The germline gives CDR1 MDHEN, CDR2 SYDVKM. The CDR3 length is 14 residues. V was pared by 6 bases and J by 11 bases, with 11 bases of the junction left unmatched. In nucleotides, the CDR3 is TGTGCCAGCAGATCCGGACAGGGGCCGCCTCCCATATATTTT. This gives the protein CASRSGQGPPPIYF.

The V and J genes are TRBV11-2 and TRBJ2-7; D is ambiguous. The V gene's germline CDR1 is SGHAT and CDR2 FQNNGV. The CDR3 loop spans 13 amino acids. The germline V and J ends were trimmed by 3 bases and 0 bases, with 6 bases remaining between them. The CDR3 reads CASSFSSSYEQYF. The CDR3 DNA reads as TGTGCCAGCAGCTTCTCCAGCTCCTACGAGCAGTACTTC.

This clone was seen once. The chain carries TRBV28 and TRBJ2-7, with a tentative D call TRBD2 (5 bases). In germline, CDR1 is MDHEN, CDR2 SYDVKM. V was pared by 6 bases and J by 3 bases, with 12 bases between. This CDR3 has 13 residues. The CDR3 region is CASSRVGVYEQYF. CDR3 DNA: TGTGCCAGCAGCCGGGTCGGGGTCTACGAGCAGTACTTC.

Only one count was recorded for this clone. The CDR3: CASIDRMTYNEQFF. In nucleotides, the CDR3 is TGTGCCAGCATCGACAGGATGACTTACAATGAGCAGTTCTTC. The J gene is TRBJ2-1, the V gene TRBV2, with D possibly being TRBD1 (6 bases). Trimming took off 7 bases at V and 4 bases at J, with 14 bases between the two ends. The CDR3 extends over 14 amino acids. Germline CDR1 SNHLY, CDR2 FYNNEI.

V gene TRBV19 combines with J gene TRBJ1-5, with a possible D match to TRBD1 (5 bases). The ends were cut back, 8 bases at V and 7 bases at J, with 15 bases in the middle. This CDR3 contains 13 residues. Germline V CDR1 and CDR2: LNHDA, SQIVND (reference sequence). CDR3 amino acids: CASRDGGGQPQHF. Written as DNA, the CDR3 is TGTGCCAGTCGTGATGGGGGAGGGCAGCCCCAGCATTTT.

This CDR3 reads CSVEARGVGANVLTF. The CDR3 DNA is TGCAGCGTTGAGGCCCGGGGGGTTGGGGCCAACGTCCTGACTTTC. This chain joins TRBV29-1 and TRBJ2-6, with 7 nucleotides matching TRBD2. CDR1 is SQVTM, CDR2 ANQGSEA, per germline. J gave up 3 bases and V 3 bases, and 5 bases lay outside the gene matches. The CDR3 length is 15 residues.

This rearrangement joins TRBV6-1 to TRBJ2-7, with TRBD1 matching over 8 bases. This CDR3 contains 14 residues. Losses at the gene ends were 6 bases for V and 0 bases for J; bases not matched to a gene: 4. The V gene's germline CDR1 is MNHNS and CDR2 SASEGT. This CDR3 is CASRGQVNSYEQYF. For the CDR3, the DNA is TGTGCCAGCAGGGGACAGGTCAACTCCTACGAGCAGTACTTC.